This T cell receptor beta chain came from a study of T cell responses to AZD1222 COVID-19 vaccine. Study-wide results and caveats: CD4 TCRs covered the whole spike, strongest at regions 160-218 and 743-854. Repertoires were obtained only post-peak T cell response.

CDR1 is SGHTA and CDR2 is FQGTGA in the germline V gene. Trimming cost V 5 bases and J 1 base, with 8 bases left between them. The CDR3 totals 14 residues. A remark on this clone: Its specificity is unknown.

Sequencing was performed with immunoSEQ multiplex PCR; in TCRdb, only in-frame clones are kept and a portion is missing. The repertoire includes 150,000 to 200,000 clones, just over 90% of them detected once, and approximately 1.5% sits in the top ten. This receptor was identified in an adult in good health. Here the sequenced sample was peripheral blood, taken on day 0 of AZD1222 vaccination. V usage is TRBV7-3 and J usage is TRBJ2-2, with D perhaps matching TRBD1 (5 bases). The DNA of the CDR3 is TGTGCCAGCAGCCCTGGACAGAACACCGGGGAGCTGTTTTTT. It translates to CASSPGQNTGELFF.